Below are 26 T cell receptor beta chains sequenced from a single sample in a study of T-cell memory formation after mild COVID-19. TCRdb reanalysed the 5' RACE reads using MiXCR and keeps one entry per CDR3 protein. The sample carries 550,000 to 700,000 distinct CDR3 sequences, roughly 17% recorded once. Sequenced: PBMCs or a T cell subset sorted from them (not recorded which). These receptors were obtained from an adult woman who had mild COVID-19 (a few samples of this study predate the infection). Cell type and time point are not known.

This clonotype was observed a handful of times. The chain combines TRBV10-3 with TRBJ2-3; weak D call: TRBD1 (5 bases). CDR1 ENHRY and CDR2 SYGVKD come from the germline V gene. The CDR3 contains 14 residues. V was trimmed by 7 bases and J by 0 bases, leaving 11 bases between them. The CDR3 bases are TGTGCCATCACTTCGACAGCTAGCACAGATACGCAGTATTTT. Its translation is CAITSTASTDTQYF.

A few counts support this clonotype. DNA of the CDR3: TGCGCCAGCAGCTATGGTACAGGGGGCATCGTTGGGAACACTGAAGCTTTCTTT. As protein: CASSYGTGGIVGNTEAFF. This sequence joins TRBV5-1 and TRBJ1-1; 9 nucleotides line up with TRBD1. This CDR3 has 18 amino acids. V gave up 3 bases and J gave up 1 base; unmatched junction bases: 13. CDR1 is SGHRS and CDR2 is YFSETQ in the germline V gene.

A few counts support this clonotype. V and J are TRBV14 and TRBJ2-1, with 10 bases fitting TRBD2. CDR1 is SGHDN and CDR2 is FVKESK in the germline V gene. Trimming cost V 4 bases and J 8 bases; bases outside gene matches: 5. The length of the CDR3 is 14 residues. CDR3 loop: CASSRRLAGDEQFF. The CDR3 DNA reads TGTGCCAGCAGCCGCCGCCTAGCGGGAGATGAGCAGTTCTTC.

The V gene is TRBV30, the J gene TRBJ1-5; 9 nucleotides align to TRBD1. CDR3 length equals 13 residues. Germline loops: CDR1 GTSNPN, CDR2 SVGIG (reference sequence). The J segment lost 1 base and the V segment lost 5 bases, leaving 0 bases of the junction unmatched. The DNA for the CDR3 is TGTGCCTGGGGGACAGGGAGCAATCAGCCCCAGCATTTT. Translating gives CAWGTGSNQPQHF.

CDR3 amino acids: CASSSPVGTGNSPLHF. CDR3 nucleotides: TGTGCCAGCAGCTCGCCGGTCGGGACAGGGAATTCACCCCTCCACTTT. This sequence joins TRBV7-6 and TRBJ1-6; 9 nucleotides align to TRBD1. Germline CDR1 SGHVS, CDR2 FNYEAQ. With 4 bases clipped from V and 7 bases from J, the junction kept 8 bases outside the gene matches. CDR3 length: 16 residues.

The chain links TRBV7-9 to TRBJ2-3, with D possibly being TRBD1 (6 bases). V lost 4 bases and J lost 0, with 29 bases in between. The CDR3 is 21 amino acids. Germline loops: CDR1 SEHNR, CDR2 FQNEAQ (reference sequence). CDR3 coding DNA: TGTGCCAGCAGCTCCACCCCTGGTGGGGGCCCTAAAAGCCTTAGCACAGATACGCAGTATTTT. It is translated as CASSSTPGGGPKSLSTDTQYF.

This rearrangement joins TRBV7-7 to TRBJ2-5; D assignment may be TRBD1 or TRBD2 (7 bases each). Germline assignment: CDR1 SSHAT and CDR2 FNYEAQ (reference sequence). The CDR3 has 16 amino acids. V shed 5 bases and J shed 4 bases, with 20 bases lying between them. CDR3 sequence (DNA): TGTGCCAGCAGCCCAGGGGGGGCAGGGCGAGGAGAGACCCAGTACTTC. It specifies CASSPGGAGRGETQYF.

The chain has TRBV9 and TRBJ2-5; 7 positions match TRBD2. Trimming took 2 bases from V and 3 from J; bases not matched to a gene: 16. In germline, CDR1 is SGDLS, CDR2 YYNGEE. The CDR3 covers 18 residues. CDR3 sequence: CASSVSLVGGSGEETQYF. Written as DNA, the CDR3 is TGTGCCAGCAGCGTTAGTCTGGTCGGCGGGAGCGGGGAAGAGACCCAGTACTTC.

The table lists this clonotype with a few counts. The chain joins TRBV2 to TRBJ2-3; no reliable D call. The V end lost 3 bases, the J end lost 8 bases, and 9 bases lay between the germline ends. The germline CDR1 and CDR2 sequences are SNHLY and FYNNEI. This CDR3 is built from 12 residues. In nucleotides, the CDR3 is TGTGCCAGCAGTGACCCCCCAGCTACGCAGTATTTT. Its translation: CASSDPPATQYF.

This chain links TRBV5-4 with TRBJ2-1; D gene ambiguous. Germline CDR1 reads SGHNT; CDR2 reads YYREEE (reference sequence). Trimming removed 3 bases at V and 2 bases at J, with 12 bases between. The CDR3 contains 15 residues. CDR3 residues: CASSSGRSTYNEQFF. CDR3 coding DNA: TGTGCCAGCAGCTCGGGTCGCTCTACCTACAATGAGCAGTTCTTC.

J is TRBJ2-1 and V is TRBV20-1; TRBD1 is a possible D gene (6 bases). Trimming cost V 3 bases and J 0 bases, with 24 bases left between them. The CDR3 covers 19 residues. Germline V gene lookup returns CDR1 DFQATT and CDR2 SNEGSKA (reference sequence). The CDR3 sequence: CSASPGTWPGPSSYNEQFF. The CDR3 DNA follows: TGCAGTGCTAGTCCCGGGACATGGCCGGGTCCGAGCTCCTACAATGAGCAGTTCTTC.

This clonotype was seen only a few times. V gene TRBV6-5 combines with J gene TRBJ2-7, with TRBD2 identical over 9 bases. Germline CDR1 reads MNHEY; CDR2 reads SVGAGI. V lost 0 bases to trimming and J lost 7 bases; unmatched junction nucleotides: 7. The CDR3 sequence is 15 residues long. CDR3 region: CASSYSAGGGGEQYF. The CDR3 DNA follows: TGTGCCAGCAGTTACTCGGCGGGAGGGGGCGGGGAGCAGTACTTC.

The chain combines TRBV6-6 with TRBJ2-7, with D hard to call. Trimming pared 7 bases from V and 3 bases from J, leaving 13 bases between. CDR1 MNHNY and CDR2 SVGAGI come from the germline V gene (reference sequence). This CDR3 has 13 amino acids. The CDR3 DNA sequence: TGTGCCAGCATGCACCCGAGCGACTACGAGCAGTACTTC. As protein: CASMHPSDYEQYF.

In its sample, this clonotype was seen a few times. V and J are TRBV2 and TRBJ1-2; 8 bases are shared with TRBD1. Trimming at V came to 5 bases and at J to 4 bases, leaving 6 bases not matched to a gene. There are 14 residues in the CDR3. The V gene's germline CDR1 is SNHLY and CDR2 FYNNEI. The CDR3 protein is CASSPQGAVYGYTF. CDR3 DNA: TGTGCCAGCAGTCCCCAGGGGGCCGTCTATGGCTACACCTTC. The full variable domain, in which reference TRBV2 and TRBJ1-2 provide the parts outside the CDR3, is EPEVTQTPSHQVTQMGQEVILRCVPISNHLYFYWYRQILGQKVEFLVSFYNNEISEKSEIFDDQFSVERPDGSNFTLKIRSTKLEDSAMYFCASSPQGAVYGYTFGSGTRLTVV.

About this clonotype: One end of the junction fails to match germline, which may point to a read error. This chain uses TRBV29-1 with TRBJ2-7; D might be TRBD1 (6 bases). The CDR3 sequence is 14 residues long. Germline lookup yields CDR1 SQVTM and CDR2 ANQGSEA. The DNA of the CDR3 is TGCAGCGTTGAAGACGATGGACAGTCCTACGGGCAGTACTTC. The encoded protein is CSVEDDGQSYGQYF.

CDR3 sequence reads: CASSYTSTGRRETQYF. In nucleotides, the CDR3 is TGTGCCAGCAGTTACACCTCGACTGGCAGAAGGGAGACCCAGTACTTC. The chain couples TRBV6-5 to TRBJ2-5; D gene ambiguous. This CDR3 contains 16 residues. Germline CDR1 is MNHEY and CDR2 is SVGAGI. Deletions cut 2 bases from V and 5 bases from J, with 18 bases between.

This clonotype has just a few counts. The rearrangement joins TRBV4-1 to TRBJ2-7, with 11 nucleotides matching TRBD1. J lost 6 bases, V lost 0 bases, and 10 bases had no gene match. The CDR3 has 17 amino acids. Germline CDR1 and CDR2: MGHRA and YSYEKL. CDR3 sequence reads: CASSQDVGADRGLEQYF. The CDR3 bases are TGCGCCAGCAGCCAAGATGTGGGGGCGGACAGGGGGCTCGAGCAGTACTTC.

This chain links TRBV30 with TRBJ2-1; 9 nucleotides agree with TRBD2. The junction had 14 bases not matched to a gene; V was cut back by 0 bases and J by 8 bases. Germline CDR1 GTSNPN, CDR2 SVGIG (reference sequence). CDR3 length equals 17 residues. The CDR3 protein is CAWSVLAGGPGLDEQFF. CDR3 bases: TGTGCCTGGAGTGTTCTGGCGGGAGGGCCGGGGTTGGATGAGCAGTTCTTC.

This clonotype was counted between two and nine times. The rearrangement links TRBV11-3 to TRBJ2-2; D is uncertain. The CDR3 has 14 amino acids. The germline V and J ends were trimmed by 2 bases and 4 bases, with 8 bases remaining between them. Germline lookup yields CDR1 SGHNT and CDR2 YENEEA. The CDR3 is CASSLSTLTGELFF. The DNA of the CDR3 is TGTGCCAGCAGCTTATCGACCCTCACCGGGGAGCTGTTTTTT.

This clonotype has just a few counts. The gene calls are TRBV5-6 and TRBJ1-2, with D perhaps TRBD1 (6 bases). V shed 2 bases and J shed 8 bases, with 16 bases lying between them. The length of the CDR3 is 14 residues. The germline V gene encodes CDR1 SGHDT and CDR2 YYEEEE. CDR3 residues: CASSFDRGGDGYTF. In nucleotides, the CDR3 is TGTGCCAGCAGCTTTGACAGAGGGGGGGACGGCTACACCTTC.

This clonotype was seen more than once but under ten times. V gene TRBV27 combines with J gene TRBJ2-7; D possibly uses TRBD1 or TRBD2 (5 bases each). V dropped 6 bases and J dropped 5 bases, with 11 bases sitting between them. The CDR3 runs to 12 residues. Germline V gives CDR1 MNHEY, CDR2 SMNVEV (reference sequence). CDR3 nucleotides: TGTGCCAGCAGAGGGACCCACCACGAGCAGTACTTC. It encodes CASRGTHHEQYF.

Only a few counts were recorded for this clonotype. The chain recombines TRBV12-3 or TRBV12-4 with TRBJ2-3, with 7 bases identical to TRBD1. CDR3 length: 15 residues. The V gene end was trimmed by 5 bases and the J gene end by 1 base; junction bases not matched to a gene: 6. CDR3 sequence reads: CASSRGQAGTDTQYF. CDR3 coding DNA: TGTGCCAGCAGTCGTGGACAGGCTGGCACAGATACGCAGTATTTT.

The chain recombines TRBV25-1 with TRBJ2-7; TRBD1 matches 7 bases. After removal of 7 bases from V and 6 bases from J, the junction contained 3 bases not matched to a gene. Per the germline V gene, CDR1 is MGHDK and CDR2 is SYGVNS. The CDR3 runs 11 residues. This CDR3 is CASKDRAEQYF. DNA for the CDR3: TGTGCCAGCAAAGACAGGGCCGAGCAGTACTTC.

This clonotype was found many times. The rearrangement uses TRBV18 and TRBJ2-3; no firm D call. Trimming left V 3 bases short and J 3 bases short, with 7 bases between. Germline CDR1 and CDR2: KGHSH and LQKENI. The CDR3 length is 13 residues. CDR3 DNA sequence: TGTGCCAGCTCACCGTCAGGAACAGATACGCAGTATTTT. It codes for CASSPSGTDTQYF. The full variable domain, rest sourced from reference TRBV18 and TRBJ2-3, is NAGVMQNPRHLVRRRGQEARLRCSPMKGHSHVYWYRQLPEEGLKFMVYLQKENIIDESGMPKERFSAEFPKEGPSILRIQQVVRGDSAAYFCASSPSGTDTQYFGPGTRLTVL.

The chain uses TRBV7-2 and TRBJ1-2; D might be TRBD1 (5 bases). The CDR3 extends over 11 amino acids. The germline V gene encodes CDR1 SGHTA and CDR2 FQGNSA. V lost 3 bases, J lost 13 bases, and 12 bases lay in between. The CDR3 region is CASSFLGVSTF. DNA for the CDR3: TGTGCCAGCAGCTTTTTAGGGGTCTCCACCTTC.

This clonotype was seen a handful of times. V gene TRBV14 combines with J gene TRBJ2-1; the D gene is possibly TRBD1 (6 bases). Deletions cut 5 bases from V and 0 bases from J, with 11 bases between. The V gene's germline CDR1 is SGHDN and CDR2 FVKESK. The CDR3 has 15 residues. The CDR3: CASSFRTDSYNEQFF. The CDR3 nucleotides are TGTGCCAGCAGCTTCCGGACAGACTCCTACAATGAGCAGTTCTTC.